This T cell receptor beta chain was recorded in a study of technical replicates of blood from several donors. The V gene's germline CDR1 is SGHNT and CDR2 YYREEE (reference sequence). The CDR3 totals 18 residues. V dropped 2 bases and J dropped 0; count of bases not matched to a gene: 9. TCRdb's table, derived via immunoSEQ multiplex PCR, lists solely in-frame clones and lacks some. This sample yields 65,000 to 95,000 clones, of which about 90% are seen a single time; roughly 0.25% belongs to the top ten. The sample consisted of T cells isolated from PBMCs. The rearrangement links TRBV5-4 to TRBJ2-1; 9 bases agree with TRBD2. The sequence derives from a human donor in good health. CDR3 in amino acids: CASSFRLAGISSYNEQFF. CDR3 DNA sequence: TGTGCCAGCAGCTTTCGCCTAGCGGGAATAAGCTCCTACAATGAGCAGTTCTTC.